This TCR beta chain was captured by sequencing in a study of blood T cell repertoires in COVID-19. Whole-study context: Collection of acute and convalescent COVID-19 samples took place in the United States, Italy and Spain. The cDNA or gDNA used as material had been derived from T cells, B-cell-depleted T cells, or PBMCs.

This clone was picked up a small number of times. The CDR3 has 13 amino acids. Looked up from germline, CDR1 is SGHDT and CDR2 is YYEEEE. The ends lost 2 bases at V and 2 bases at J; junction bases unmatched: 0. Authors' processing steps: The authors estimated nucleated cell counts from reference gene primer amplification. Here immunoSEQ multiplex PCR was the method, and the copy in TCRdb shows in-frame clones only, minus some. The DNA was the basis for D and trimming; V, J and clone size are from that table. The table shows roughly 150,000 clones, with roughly 90% occurring only once. The chain joins TRBV5-6 to TRBJ2-7, with TRBD2 identical over 8 bases. This receptor was identified in a woman in her 70s with acute or convalescent COVID-19. The source material was peripheral blood. The CDR3 here is CASSFSGTYEQYF. CDR3 DNA sequence: TGTGCCAGCAGCTTTAGCGGGACCTACGAGCAGTACTTC. Complete variable domain (other parts from reference TRBV5-6 and TRBJ2-7): DAGVTQSPTHLIKTRGQQVTLRCSPKSGHDTVSWYQQALGQGPQFIFQYYEEEERQRGNFPDRFSGHQFPNYSSELNVNALLLGDSALYLCASSFSGTYEQYFGPGTRLTVT.